A selection of T cell receptor beta chains follows, all from one sample in a study of Ad26.COV2.S vaccination and SARS-CoV-2 variants. Assay: immunoSEQ multiplex PCR; the TCRdb copy retains only in-frame clones and omits some. The sample yields around 450,000 clones, approximately 90% seen once. The material sequenced was peripheral blood, taken in a trial of Ad26.COV2.S vaccine versus placebo. Receptors originate from a person aged 18-65 years who received the Ad26.COV2.S COVID-19 vaccine or a placebo. The CDR3 runs from the conserved cysteine through the conserved F or W. The D gene is left open where the match is weak. Not all rows give a size; the values are once, few, many and, for expanded clones, a class.

CDR3aa: CSGTGTDTQYF; CDR3nt: TGCAGTGGGACAGGCACAGATACGCAGTATTTT; j_gene: TRBJ2-3; d_gene: -; v_gene: TRBV20-1; abundance: -
CDR3aa: CASSMQGGYYEQYF; CDR3nt: TGTGCCAGTAGTATGCAGGGGGGATACTACGAGCAGTACTTC; j_gene: TRBJ2-7; d_gene: -; v_gene: TRBV19; abundance: -
CDR3aa: CASSLGGGYTF; CDR3nt: TGCGCCAGCAGCTTGGGTGGAGGCTACACCTTC; j_gene: TRBJ1-2; d_gene: -; v_gene: TRBV5-1; abundance: -
CDR3aa: CASSPWEGGSSGANVLTF; CDR3nt: TGCGCCAGCAGCCCCTGGGAAGGGGGGAGCTCTGGGGCCAACGTCCTGACTTTC; j_gene: TRBJ2-6; d_gene: -; v_gene: TRBV4-3; abundance: -
CDR3aa: CASSQDLTTGAQYF; CDR3nt: TGTGCCAGCAGCCAAGATCTAACCACAGGGGCGCAGTATTTT; j_gene: TRBJ2-3; d_gene: TRBD1; v_gene: TRBV3-1/TRBV3-2; abundance: -
CDR3aa: CASSSRGEGVQFF; CDR3nt: TGCGCCAGCAGCTCCCGTGGGGAGGGGGTACAGTTCTTC; j_gene: TRBJ2-1; d_gene: -; v_gene: TRBV4-3; abundance: -
CDR3aa: CASRRVGYEQYF; CDR3nt: TGTGCCAGCAGGCGGGTGGGATACGAGCAGTACTTC; j_gene: TRBJ2-7; d_gene: -; v_gene: TRBV27; abundance: -
CDR3aa: CATSPDKNTGELFF; CDR3nt: TGTGCCACCAGCCCGGACAAGAACACCGGGGAGCTGTTTTTT; j_gene: TRBJ2-2; d_gene: -; v_gene: TRBV24-1; abundance: once
CDR3aa: CASRRETGTNEKLFF; CDR3nt: TGTGCCAGCCGAAGGGAGACGGGAACTAATGAAAAACTGTTTTTT; j_gene: TRBJ1-4; d_gene: -; v_gene: TRBV25-1; abundance: -
CDR3aa: CASSLRGTEAFF; CDR3nt: TGTGCCAGCAGCTTGAGGGGAACTGAAGCTTTCTTT; j_gene: TRBJ1-1; d_gene: -; v_gene: TRBV5-4; abundance: -
CDR3aa: CASSPEVNTEAFF; CDR3nt: TGTGCCAGCAGCCCAGAGGTGAACACTGAAGCTTTCTTT; j_gene: TRBJ1-1; d_gene: -; v_gene: TRBV7-9; abundance: -
CDR3aa: CASSSPGQEYNYGYTF; CDR3nt: TGTGCCAGCAGCTCGCCGGGACAGGAATATAACTATGGCTACACCTTC; j_gene: TRBJ1-2; d_gene: TRBD1; v_gene: TRBV7-9; abundance: -
CDR3aa: CASSHYTGGTEAFF; CDR3nt: TGCGCCAGCAGCCACTATACAGGGGGCACTGAAGCTTTCTTT; j_gene: TRBJ1-1; d_gene: TRBD1; v_gene: TRBV4-1; abundance: -
CDR3aa: CASSQDRTRTGELFF; CDR3nt: TGCGCCAGCAGCCAAGATCGGACACGAACCGGGGAGCTGTTTTTT; j_gene: TRBJ2-2; d_gene: -; v_gene: TRBV4-3; abundance: once
CDR3aa: CASSLTTSGVYEQYF; CDR3nt: TGTGCCAGCAGTTTAACGACTAGCGGGGTCTACGAGCAGTACTTC; j_gene: TRBJ2-7; d_gene: TRBD2; v_gene: TRBV28; abundance: -
CDR3aa: CASSDGPGRGYTF; CDR3nt: TGTGCCAGCAGTGACGGTCCAGGGCGAGGCTACACCTTC; j_gene: TRBJ1-2; d_gene: -; v_gene: TRBV2; abundance: -
CDR3aa: CASSIDRTGYSYEQYF; CDR3nt: TGTGCCAGTAGTATAGACCGGACAGGGTACAGCTACGAGCAGTACTTC; j_gene: TRBJ2-7; d_gene: TRBD1; v_gene: TRBV19; abundance: -
CDR3aa: CASSLGGGASYEQYF; CDR3nt: TGTGCCAGCAGCTTGGGCGGGGGGGCCTCCTACGAGCAGTACTTC; j_gene: TRBJ2-7; d_gene: TRBD2; v_gene: TRBV5-4; abundance: -
CDR3aa: CASSAETSGRWYEQYF; CDR3nt: TGTGCCAGCAGTGCCGAAACTAGCGGGAGGTGGTACGAGCAGTACTTC; j_gene: TRBJ2-7; d_gene: TRBD2; v_gene: TRBV28; abundance: -
CDR3aa: CASSEAYRGNTEAFF; CDR3nt: TGTGCCAGCAGTGAAGCATACAGGGGGAACACTGAAGCTTTCTTT; j_gene: TRBJ1-1; d_gene: TRBD1; v_gene: TRBV6-1; abundance: -
CDR3aa: CASSTGLGYTF; CDR3nt: TGTGCCAGCAGCACAGGGTTAGGTTACACCTTC; j_gene: TRBJ1-2; d_gene: -; v_gene: TRBV3-1/TRBV3-2; abundance: few
CDR3aa: CASTLSGGEGNQPQHF; CDR3nt: TGTGCCAGTACCCTAAGTGGGGGCGAGGGCAATCAGCCCCAGCATTTT; j_gene: TRBJ1-5; d_gene: -; v_gene: TRBV19; abundance: -
CDR3aa: CAWSGGRGSNEQFF; CDR3nt: TGTGCCTGGAGTGGAGGGCGGGGTAGCAATGAGCAGTTCTTC; j_gene: TRBJ2-1; d_gene: -; v_gene: TRBV30; abundance: -
CDR3aa: CASSPHTDTQYF; CDR3nt: TGTGCCAGCAGCCCTCACACAGATACGCAGTATTTT; j_gene: TRBJ2-3; d_gene: -; v_gene: TRBV9; abundance: few